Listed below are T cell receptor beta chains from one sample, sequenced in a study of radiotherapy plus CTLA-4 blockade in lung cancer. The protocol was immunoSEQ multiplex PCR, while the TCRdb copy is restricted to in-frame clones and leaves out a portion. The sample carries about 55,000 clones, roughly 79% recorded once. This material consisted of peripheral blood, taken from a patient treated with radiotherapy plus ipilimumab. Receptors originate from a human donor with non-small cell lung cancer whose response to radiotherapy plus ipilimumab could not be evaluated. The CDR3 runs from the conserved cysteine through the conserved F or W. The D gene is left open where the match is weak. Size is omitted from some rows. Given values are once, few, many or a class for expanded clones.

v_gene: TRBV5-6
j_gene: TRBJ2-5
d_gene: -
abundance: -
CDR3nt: TGTGCCAGCAGCCGGAGAGCAGAGACCCAGTACTTC
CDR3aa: CASSRRAETQYF

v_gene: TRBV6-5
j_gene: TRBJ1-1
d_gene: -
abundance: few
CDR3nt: TGTGCCAGCAGTTACTCGTTTGGGGGCGGGTACACTGAAGCTTTCTTT
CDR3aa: CASSYSFGGGYTEAFF

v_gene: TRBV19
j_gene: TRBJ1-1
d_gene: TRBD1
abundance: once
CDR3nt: TGTGCCAGTAGTATAGGGACAGGGGGCACTGAAGCTTTCTTT
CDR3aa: CASSIGTGGTEAFF

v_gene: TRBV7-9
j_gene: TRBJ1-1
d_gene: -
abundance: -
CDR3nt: TGTGCCAGCAGCTTTTTACAGGGAAACACTGAAGCTTTCTTT
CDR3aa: CASSFLQGNTEAFF

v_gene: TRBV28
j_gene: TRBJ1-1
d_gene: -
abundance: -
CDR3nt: TGTGCCAGCAGTTTACCCGACACTCACACTGAAGCTTTCTTT
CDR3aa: CASSLPDTHTEAFF

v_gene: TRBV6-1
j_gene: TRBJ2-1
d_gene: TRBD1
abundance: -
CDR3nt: TGTGCCAGCCAGGGGGTTGTTGAGCAGTTCTTC
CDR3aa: CASQGVVEQFF

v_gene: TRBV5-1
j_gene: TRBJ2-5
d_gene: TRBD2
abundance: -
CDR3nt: TGCGCCAGCAGCTCCGGACTAGCGGGAGAGACCCAGTACTTC
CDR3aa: CASSSGLAGETQYF

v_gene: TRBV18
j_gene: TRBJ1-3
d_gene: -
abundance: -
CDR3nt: TGTGCCAGCTCACACACGGGCTCTGGAAACACCATATATTTT
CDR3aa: CASSHTGSGNTIYF

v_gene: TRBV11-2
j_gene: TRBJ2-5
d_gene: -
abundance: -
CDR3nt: TGTGCCAGCAGGTCCGGGGAGACCCAGTACTTC
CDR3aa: CASRSGETQYF

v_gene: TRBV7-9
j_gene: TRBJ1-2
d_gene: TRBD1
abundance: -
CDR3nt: TGTGCCAGCAGCCCCGGGACAGGGGTCTATGGCTACACCTTC
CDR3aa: CASSPGTGVYGYTF

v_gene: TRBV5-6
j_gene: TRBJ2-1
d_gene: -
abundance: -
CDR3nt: TGTGCCAGCAGCCAAGCGGCAGGTACCTACAATGAGCAGTTCTTC
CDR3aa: CASSQAAGTYNEQFF

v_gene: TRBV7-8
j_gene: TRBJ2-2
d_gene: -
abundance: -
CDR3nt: TGTGCCAGGTACATGGGCCTGAACACCGGGGAGCTGTTTTTT
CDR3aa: CARYMGLNTGELFF

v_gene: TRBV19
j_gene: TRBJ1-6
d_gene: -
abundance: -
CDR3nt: TGTGCCAGTAACGAGGGCCCCTATAATTCACCCCTCCACTTT
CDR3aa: CASNEGPYNSPLHF

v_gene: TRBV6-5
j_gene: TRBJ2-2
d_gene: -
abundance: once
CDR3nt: TGTGCCAGCAGCCGACAGAGCACCGGGGAGCTGTTTTTT
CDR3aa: CASSRQSTGELFF

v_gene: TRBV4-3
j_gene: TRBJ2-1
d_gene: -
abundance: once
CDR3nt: TGCGCCAGCAGCCAAGAGGGGGGGCAGCCATACAATGAGCAGTTCTTC
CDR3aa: CASSQEGGQPYNEQFF

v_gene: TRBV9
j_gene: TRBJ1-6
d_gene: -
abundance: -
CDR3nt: TGTGCCAGCAGCGTAGGGGGAGTAGGATCACCCCTCCACTTT
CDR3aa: CASSVGGVGSPLHF

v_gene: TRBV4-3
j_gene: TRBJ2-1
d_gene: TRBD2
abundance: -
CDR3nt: TGCGCCAGCAGCCAAGGAGCGGGGGGTCGGGGCAATGAGCAGTTCTTC
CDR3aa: CASSQGAGGRGNEQFF

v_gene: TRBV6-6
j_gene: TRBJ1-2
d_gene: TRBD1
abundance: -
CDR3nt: TGTGCCAGCAAAACAGGGGGCGCGTATGGCTACACCTTC
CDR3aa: CASKTGGAYGYTF

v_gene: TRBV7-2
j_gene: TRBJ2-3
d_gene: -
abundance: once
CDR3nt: TGTGCCAGCAGTCCCGGGGCAGATACGCAGTATTTT
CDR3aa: CASSPGADTQYF

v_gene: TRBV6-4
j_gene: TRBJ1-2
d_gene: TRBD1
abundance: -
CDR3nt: TGTGCCAGCAGTAAAGAGACAGGGACTAACTATGGCTACACCTTC
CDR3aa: CASSKETGTNYGYTF

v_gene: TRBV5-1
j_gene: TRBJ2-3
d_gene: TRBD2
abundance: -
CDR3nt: TGCGCCAGCCGTCGGGGGGATACTAGCACAGATACGCAGTATTTT
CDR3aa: CASRRGDTSTDTQYF

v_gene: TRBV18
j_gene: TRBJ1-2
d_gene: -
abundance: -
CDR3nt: TGTGCCAGCTCACCAAGTCAGGGCCCCCTCGACGGCTACACCTTC
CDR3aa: CASSPSQGPLDGYTF

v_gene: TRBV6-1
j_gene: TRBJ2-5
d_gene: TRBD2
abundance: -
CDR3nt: TGTGCCAGCCTCCCAACTAGCGGTAAAGAGACCCAGTACTTC
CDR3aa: CASLPTSGKETQYF